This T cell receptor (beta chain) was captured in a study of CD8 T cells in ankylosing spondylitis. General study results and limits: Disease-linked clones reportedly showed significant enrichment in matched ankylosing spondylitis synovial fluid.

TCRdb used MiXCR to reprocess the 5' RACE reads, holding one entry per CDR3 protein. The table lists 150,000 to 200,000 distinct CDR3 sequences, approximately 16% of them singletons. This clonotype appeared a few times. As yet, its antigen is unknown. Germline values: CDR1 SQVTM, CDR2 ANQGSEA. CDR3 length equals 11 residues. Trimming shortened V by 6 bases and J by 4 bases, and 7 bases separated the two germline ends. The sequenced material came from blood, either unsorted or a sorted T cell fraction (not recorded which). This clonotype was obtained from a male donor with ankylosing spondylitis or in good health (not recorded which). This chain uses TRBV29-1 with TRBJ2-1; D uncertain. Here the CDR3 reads CSVDVYNEQFF. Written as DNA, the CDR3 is TGCAGCGTCGATGTTTACAATGAGCAGTTCTTC.